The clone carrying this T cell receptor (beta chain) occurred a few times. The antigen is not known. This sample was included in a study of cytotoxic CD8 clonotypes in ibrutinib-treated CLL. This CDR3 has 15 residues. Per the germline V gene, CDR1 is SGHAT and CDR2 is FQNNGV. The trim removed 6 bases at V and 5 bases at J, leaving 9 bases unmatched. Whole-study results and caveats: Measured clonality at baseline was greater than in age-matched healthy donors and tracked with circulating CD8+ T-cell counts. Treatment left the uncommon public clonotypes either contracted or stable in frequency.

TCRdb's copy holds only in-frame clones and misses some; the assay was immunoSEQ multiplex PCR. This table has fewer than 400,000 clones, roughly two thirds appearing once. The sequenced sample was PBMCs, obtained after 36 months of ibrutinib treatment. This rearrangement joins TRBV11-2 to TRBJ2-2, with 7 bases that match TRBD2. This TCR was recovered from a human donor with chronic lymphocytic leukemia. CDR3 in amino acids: CASRKSGARTGELFF. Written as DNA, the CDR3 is TGTGCCAGCAGGAAGAGCGGGGCCAGGACCGGGGAGCTGTTTTTT.